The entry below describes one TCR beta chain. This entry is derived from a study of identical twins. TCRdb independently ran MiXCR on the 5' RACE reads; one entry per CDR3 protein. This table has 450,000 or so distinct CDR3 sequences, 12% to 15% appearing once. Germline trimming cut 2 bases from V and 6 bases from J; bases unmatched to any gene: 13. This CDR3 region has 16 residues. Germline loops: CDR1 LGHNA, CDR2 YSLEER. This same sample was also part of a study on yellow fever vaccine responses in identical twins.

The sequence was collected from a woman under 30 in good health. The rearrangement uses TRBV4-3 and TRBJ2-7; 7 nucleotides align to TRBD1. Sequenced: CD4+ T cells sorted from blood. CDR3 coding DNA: TGCGCCAGCAGCCAAAACGCCCGACAGGGTGTAAGCGAGCAGTACTTC. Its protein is CASSQNARQGVSEQYF.